This TCR beta chain was documented in a study of blood T cell repertoires in COVID-19. Sequencing was performed with immunoSEQ multiplex PCR; in TCRdb, only in-frame clones are kept and a portion is missing. The sample yields 200,000 to 250,000 clones, over 70% seen once. Germline loops: CDR1 SGHRS, CDR2 YFSETQ. V shed 1 base and J shed 2 bases, with 10 bases lying between them. The CDR3 consists of 14 residues. The sample consisted of PBMCs or T cells enriched from blood (not recorded which). This chain uses TRBV5-1 with TRBJ2-7; no firm D call. The receptor comes from a woman aged 25 to 39 who had been exposed to COVID-19. The CDR3 bases are TGCGCCAGCAGCTTGTCAGGCCGGCCCTACGAGCAGTACTTC. Encoded protein: CASSLSGRPYEQYF.